This T cell receptor (beta chain) was sequenced for a study of T-cell memory formation after mild COVID-19. Background on the study: Each donor largely had its own TCR clusters.

Study-level results: Clones that shrank (day 15 to 85) were balanced CD4/CD8, whereas later expanders leaned CD4+. The finding that pre-infection memory included some responding clones suggested that cross-reactive memory joined.

Each CDR3 protein is one row after TCRdb ran MiXCR on the 5' RACE reads. This table holds 70,000 to 100,000 distinct CDR3 sequences, about 14% found once. This CDR3 is 12 amino acids long. V gave up 8 bases and J gave up 7 bases, with 12 bases separating them. Germline V gene sequence: CDR1 LNHDA, CDR2 SQIVND (reference sequence). As to this clonotype: As yet, its antigen is unknown.

The receptor comes from a man aged 18 to 30 who had mild COVID-19 (a few samples of this study predate the infection). Cell type and time point are not known. Sequencing was performed on PBMCs or a T cell subset sorted from them (not recorded which). The V and J genes are TRBV19 and TRBJ2-1, with a weak D call TRBD2 (5 bases). The CDR3 protein is CASLGELNEQFF. For the CDR3, the DNA is TGTGCCAGTCTCGGGGAGTTGAATGAGCAGTTCTTC.